This section outlines one T cell receptor (beta chain) sequence together with its context. During the 2 weeks before they entered the study, exposed participants had met someone with a PCR-confirmed or clinician-diagnosed COVID-19 case. Assay: immunoSEQ multiplex PCR; the TCRdb copy retains only in-frame clones and omits some. The sample includes 300,000 to 450,000 clones, roughly 90% of them seen just once. This record comes from a study of blood T cell repertoires in COVID-19. Overall study context: Collection of acute and convalescent COVID-19 samples took place in the United States, Italy and Spain.

CDR3 length: 16 amino acids. With 6 bases clipped from V and 0 bases from J, the junction kept 8 bases outside the gene matches. Germline lookup yields CDR1 LGHNA and CDR2 YNFKEQ. The sequence derives from a woman younger than 45 who had been exposed to COVID-19. Material: PBMCs or T cells enriched from blood (not recorded which). This chain links TRBV4-2 with TRBJ2-7; 10 nucleotides agree with TRBD2. CDR3 region: CASRGTSATRSYEQYF. In nucleotides, the CDR3 is TGTGCCAGCAGGGGGACTAGCGCCACTCGCTCCTACGAGCAGTACTTC.